A single sample gave rise to the 8 T cell receptor beta chains below, sequenced in a study of tissue T cells after allogeneic stem cell transplantation. Profiled with immunoSEQ multiplex PCR; TCRdb holds only in-frame clones, not every one. This table holds around 8,000 clones, under 55% found once. The time point: mouse harvest day 7 after allogeneic transplant. Mouse grafts combined 10^7 T-cell-depleted bone marrow cells with 10^6 splenic CD5+ T cells. Sequenced material: gut tissue. Receptors were obtained from a female BALB/c mouse given C57BL/6 T cells with graft-versus-host disease after an allogeneic hematopoietic cell transplant.

Notes on this clone: The genes and germline here are from mouse. The read stops 1 residue short of the end of the CDR3; the missing end is completed from the germline J gene. The chain is built from TRBV15 and TRBJ1-4; no definite D call. Germline CDR1 is SGHND and CDR2 is FRSKSL. V lost 4 bases and J lost 3, with 0 bases in between. The length of the CDR3 is 11 residues. This CDR3 reads CASSSNERLFF. The covered CDR3 bases are TGTGCCAGCAGTTCCAACGAAAGATTATTT.

Worth noting for this clone: Gene names refer to mouse genes. The read halts 1 residue ahead of the CDR3 end, with the missing end drawn from the germline J gene. This chain connects TRBV26 to TRBJ2-5, with D tentatively TRBD1 (6 bases). Germline V lookup: CDR1 KGHPV, CDR2 FQNQEV (reference sequence). V gave up 0 bases and J gave up 5 bases, with 6 bases separating them. CDR3 length: 13 amino acids. The DNA read from the CDR3 is TGTGCCAGCAGTCTGTCAGGGGGAGACACCCAGTAC. Translated, it gives CASSLSGGDTQY. In full, the CDR3 is CASSLSGGDTQYF.

This clone has only a few counts. The gene names given are mouse names. The part of the CDR3 DNA that was read is TGTGCCAGCAGTGACTGGGGGGGCTCCTATGAACAGTAC. Its translation is CASSDWGGSYEQY. The entire CDR3 protein is CASSDWGGSYEQYF. The chain combines TRBV26 with TRBJ2-7; 11 bases match TRBD2. The read ends 1 residue before the CDR3 terminus; that terminus is restored from the germline J gene. The CDR3 has 14 amino acids. Germline CDR1 KGHPV, CDR2 FQNQEV (reference sequence). With 5 bases clipped from V and 0 bases from J, the junction kept 0 bases outside the gene matches.

Concerning this clone: Gene labels here are mouse ones. The read ends 1 residue early relative to the CDR3; the germline J gene fills the gap. The J gene is TRBJ1-6, the V gene TRBV26, with 8 bases aligning to TRBD1. TRBJ1-6 is an ORF for which the function is uncertain. CDR3 size: 14 residues. CDR1 and CDR2 from the germline V gene are KGHPV and FQNQEV (reference sequence). The V segment lost 6 bases and the J segment 5 bases; nucleotides outside the gene matches: 3. CDR3 in amino acids: CASSPTGDNSPLYF. CDR3 DNA (partial): TGTGCCAGCAGCCCGACAGGGGATAATTCGCCCCTCTAC.

Details on this clone: Germline and genes: mouse. With the read ending 1 residue before the CDR3 end, the germline J gene is used to fill in that end. This chain connects TRBV13-2 to TRBJ2-5, with a weak D call TRBD2 (7 bases). CDR1 is NNHNN, CDR2 SYGAGS, per germline (reference sequence). The V and J ends lost 5 bases and 0 bases respectively, with 13 bases between them. The CDR3 consists of 15 residues. The CDR3 region is CASGTRGGNQDTQYF. CDR3 bases read: TGTGCCAGCGGCACGAGGGGGGGTAACCAAGACACCCAGTAC.

The table lists this clone with a few counts. Gene names and germline match the mouse. The read ends 1 residue shy of where the CDR3 ends; the end is completed using the germline J gene. The chain uses TRBV12-1 and TRBJ2-1; D gene unclear. The CDR3 is 13 residues long. The germline V gene has CDR1 SGHSN and CDR2 HYEKVE. V lost 0 bases, J lost 2 bases, and 4 bases lay in between. The sequenced CDR3 bases are TGTGCCAGCTCTCTCGCTGACTATGCTGAGCAGTTC. It codes for CASSLADYAEQF. In full, the CDR3 is CASSLADYAEQFF.

In the case of this clone: Gene names are the mouse ones. The read comes to an end 1 residue before the CDR3 does, leaving the germline J gene to fill in the end. The chain has TRBV26 and TRBJ1-3; a weak D match, TRBD1 (6 bases). The germline V gene has CDR1 KGHPV and CDR2 FQNQEV (reference sequence). Trimming left V 2 bases short and J 2 bases short, with 10 bases between. The CDR3 runs to 15 residues. CDR3 loop: CASSLAGAPGNTLYF. The covered CDR3 bases are TGTGCCAGCAGTCTGGCAGGGGCGCCTGGAAATACGCTCTAT.

This clone was detected a few times. The listed genes are named as in mouse. The read terminates 1 residue before the CDR3 end, so the remaining end is supplied by the germline J gene. V usage is TRBV13-2 and J usage is TRBJ2-5; TRBD1 or TRBD2 may be the D gene (5 bases each). The length of the CDR3 is 14 residues. Germline CDR1 is NNHNN and CDR2 is SYGAGS (reference sequence). V lost 2 bases to trimming and J lost 0 bases, with 7 bases between them. The CDR3 DNA, read in part, is TGTGCCAGCGGTGACCGGGGGAACCAAGACACCCAGTAC. This translates into CASGDRGNQDTQY. The whole CDR3 sequence reads CASGDRGNQDTQYF.